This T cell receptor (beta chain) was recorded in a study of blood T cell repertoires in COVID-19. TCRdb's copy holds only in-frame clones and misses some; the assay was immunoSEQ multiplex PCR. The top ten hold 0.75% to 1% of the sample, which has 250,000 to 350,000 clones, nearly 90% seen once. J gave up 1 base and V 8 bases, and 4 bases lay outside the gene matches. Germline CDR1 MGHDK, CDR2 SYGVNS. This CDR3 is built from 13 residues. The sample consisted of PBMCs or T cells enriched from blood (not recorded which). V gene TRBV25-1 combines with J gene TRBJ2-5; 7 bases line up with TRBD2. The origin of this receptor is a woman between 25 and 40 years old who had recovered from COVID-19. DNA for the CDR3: TGTGCCAGCGCTCTAGCGGTCCAAGAGACCCAGTACTTC. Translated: CASALAVQETQYF.